This T cell receptor (beta chain) was captured by sequencing in a study of OX40 agonist ivuxolimab in advanced cancers. About the research overall: Patients took ivuxolimab, an agonistic anti-OX40 (CD134) antibody. Checkpoint inhibitors had been given previously to roughly 36% of patients.

Broader study findings: CD8+ T cells showed, on average, more clonal expansion than CD4+ cells. Compared with others, partial responders at 0.1-3.0 mg/kg displayed clonal expansion among the lowest.

Only one count was recorded for this clone. Antigen unknown. This CDR3 has 15 residues. The V gene lost 2 bases and the J gene lost 0 bases, with 8 bases spanning the gap. Germline V gives CDR1 KGHSH, CDR2 LQKENI. Produced via immunoSEQ multiplex PCR; TCRdb's table is partial and in-frame only. The sample consists of about 80,000 clones, 80% to 90% of them appearing once. This receptor was obtained from an adult with an advanced solid tumor such as melanoma, head and neck, liver or kidney cancer. The rearrangement uses TRBV18 and TRBJ1-5, with D unclear. The sample in question was CD4+ or CD8+ T cells sorted from blood, obtained in a trial of the OX40 agonist ivuxolimab. This CDR3 reads CASSPGRNSNQPQHF. CDR3 bases: TGTGCCAGCTCACCAGGCCGAAATAGCAATCAGCCCCAGCATTTT.